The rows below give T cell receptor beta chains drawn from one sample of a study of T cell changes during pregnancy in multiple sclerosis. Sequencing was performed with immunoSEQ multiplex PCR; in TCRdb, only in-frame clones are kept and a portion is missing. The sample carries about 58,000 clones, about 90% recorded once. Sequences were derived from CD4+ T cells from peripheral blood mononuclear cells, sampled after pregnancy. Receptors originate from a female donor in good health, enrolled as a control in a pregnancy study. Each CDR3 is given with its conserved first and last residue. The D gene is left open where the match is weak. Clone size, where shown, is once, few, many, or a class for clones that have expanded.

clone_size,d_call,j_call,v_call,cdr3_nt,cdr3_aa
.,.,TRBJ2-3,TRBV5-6,TGTGCCAGCAGCTTTCAATTAACGGCAGCAACGGGGGCAGATACGCAGTATTTT,CASSFQLTAATGADTQYF
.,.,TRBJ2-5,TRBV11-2,TGTGCCAGCAGCTCTATTACAGGACGCCAAGAGACCCAGTACTTC,CASSSITGRQETQYF
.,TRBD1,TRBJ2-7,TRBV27,TGTGCCAGCAGTAATCCCGGGACAGGGGTAGGGGAGCAGTACTTC,CASSNPGTGVGEQYF
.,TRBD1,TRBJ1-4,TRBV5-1,TGCGCCAGCAGCTTGGAGGGACAGGGGTGGGAAAAACTGTTTTTT,CASSLEGQGWEKLFF
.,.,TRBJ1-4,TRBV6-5,TGTGCCAGCAGTTACCTAGGGGGTTCTAATGAAAAACTGTTTTTT,CASSYLGGSNEKLFF
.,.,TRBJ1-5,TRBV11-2,TGTGCCAGCAGCTTAGACCGGGTCAGACAGCCCCAGCATTTT,CASSLDRVRQPQHF
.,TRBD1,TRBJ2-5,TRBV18,TGTGCCAGCTCGTCCGGGACAGGTTCCCAAGAGACCCAGTACTTC,CASSSGTGSQETQYF
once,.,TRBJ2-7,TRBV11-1,TGTGCCAGCAGCCCCTGGGACACCGACGAGCAGTACTTC,CASSPWDTDEQYF
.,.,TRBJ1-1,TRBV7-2,TGTGCCAGCAGCAAAGGGGGGGAGTGGACTGAAGCTTTCTTT,CASSKGGEWTEAFF
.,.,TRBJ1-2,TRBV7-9,TGTGCCAGCAGCTTAAACTCCGTCCTCAACTATGGCTACACCTTC,CASSLNSVLNYGYTF
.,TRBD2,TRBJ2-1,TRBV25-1,TGTGCCAGCAGTGAGTTTGCGGGGGGGCCCTATGAGCAGTTCTTC,CASSEFAGGPYEQFF
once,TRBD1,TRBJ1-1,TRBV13,TGTGCCAGCAGCTTACGACAGGGAACTGAAGCTTTCTTT,CASSLRQGTEAFF
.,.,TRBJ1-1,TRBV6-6,TGTGCCAGCAGCCCCCGGACTGAAGCTTTCTTT,CASSPRTEAFF
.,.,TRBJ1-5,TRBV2,TGTGCCAGCGGATACGCGGATAGCAATCAGCCCCAGCATTTT,CASGYADSNQPQHF
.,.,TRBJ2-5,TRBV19,TGTGCCAGTAGTACCCCCCGTACTTCAGGGCTGAGAGAGACCCAGTACTTC,CASSTPRTSGLRETQYF
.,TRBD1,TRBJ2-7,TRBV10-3,TGTGCCATCAGTGAGGACCAGGGGGCGGCGAGCTCCTACGAGCAGTACTTC,CAISEDQGAASSYEQYF
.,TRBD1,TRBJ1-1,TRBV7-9,TGTGCCAGCAGCTACGATGGACAGGGGTTTACTGAAGCTTTCTTT,CASSYDGQGFTEAFF
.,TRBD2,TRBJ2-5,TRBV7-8,TGTGCCAGCAGCCGGACAAGCGGGGCTAATCGGGAGACCCAGTACTTC,CASSRTSGANRETQYF
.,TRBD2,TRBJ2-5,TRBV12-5,TGTGCTAGCGGACGGGGACTAGCGGACCAAGAGACCCAGTACTTC,CASGRGLADQETQYF
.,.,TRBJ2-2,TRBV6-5,TGTGCCAGCAGTTACGATATGACAGTGGGCACCGGGGAGCTGTTTTTT,CASSYDMTVGTGELFF
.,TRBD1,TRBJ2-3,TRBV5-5,TGTGCCAGCACCATACAGGGGGTCATAAGCACAGATACGCAGTATTTT,CASTIQGVISTDTQYF
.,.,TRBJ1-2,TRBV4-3,TGCGCCAGCAGCCCTCAAACAGGCGACGGCTACACCTTC,CASSPQTGDGYTF
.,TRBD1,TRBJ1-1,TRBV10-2,TGCGCCACCACAGGGGGCACTGAAGCTTTCTTT,CATTGGTEAFF
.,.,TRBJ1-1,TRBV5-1,TGCGCCAGCAGCTTACAGAGTCCCAGCGGTCTTGACACTGAAGCTTTCTTT,CASSLQSPSGLDTEAFF
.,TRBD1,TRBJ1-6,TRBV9,TGTGCCAGCGACAGGGTGGATTATTCACCCCTCCACTTT,CASDRVDYSPLHF
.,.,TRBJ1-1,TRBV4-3,TGCGCCAGCAGCCGCACAGGTGGGTCTGAAGCTTTCTTT,CASSRTGGSEAFF
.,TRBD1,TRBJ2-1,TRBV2,TGTGCCAGCAGGGCGGACAGGAACAATGAGCAGTTCTTC,CASRADRNNEQFF
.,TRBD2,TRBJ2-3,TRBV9,TGTGCCAGCAGCGTAACCGGGACTAGCGGGGTCCCAGATACGCAGTATTTT,CASSVTGTSGVPDTQYF
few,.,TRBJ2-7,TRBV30,TGTGCCTGGAGTAAGCCCCCAAGGTTGAGTAGGACTTACGAGCAGTACTTC,CAWSKPPRLSRTYEQYF
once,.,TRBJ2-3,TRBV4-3,TGCGCCAGCGGCCAAGAGGCGGCTCCAATTGGCGATACGCAGTATTTT,CASGQEAAPIGDTQYF
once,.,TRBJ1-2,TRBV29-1,TGCAGCGTTGGTAATACGGGAGGGTATGGCTACACCTTC,CSVGNTGGYGYTF
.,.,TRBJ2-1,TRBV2,TGTGCCAGCAGCAGGGGAGGGCTACAAGACAATGAGCAGTTCTTC,CASSRGGLQDNEQFF
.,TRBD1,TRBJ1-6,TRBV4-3,TGCGCCAGCAGCCAAGAAGGACCAGGGGGGAATTCACCCCTCCACTTT,CASSQEGPGGNSPLHF
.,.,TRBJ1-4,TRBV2,TGTGCCAGCAGTGGCAGGCAAAAGGAAAAACTGTTTTTT,CASSGRQKEKLFF
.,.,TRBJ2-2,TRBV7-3,TGTGCCAGCAGCTCCGACAGAAATTCGAACACCGGGGAGCTGTTTTTT,CASSSDRNSNTGELFF
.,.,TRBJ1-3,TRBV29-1,TGCAGCGCGGGCCTGCGCACGACAGGTGGAAACACCATATATTTT,CSAGLRTTGGNTIYF
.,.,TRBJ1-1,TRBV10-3,TGTGCCATAGGCCGGGATGAAGCTTTCTTT,CAIGRDEAFF
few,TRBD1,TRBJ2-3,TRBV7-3,TGTGCCAGCAGCTTAAACGGTGGGACAGGGGGCGCCTGGGATACGCAGTATTTT,CASSLNGGTGGAWDTQYF
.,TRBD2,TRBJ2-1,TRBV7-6,TGTGCCAGCAGTGCAGCGGGACTAGCGGGGGCCTACAATGAGCAGTTCTTC,CASSAAGLAGAYNEQFF
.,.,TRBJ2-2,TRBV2,TGTGCCAGCAGTGATGATACAGTAAACACCGGGGAGCTGTTTTTT,CASSDDTVNTGELFF
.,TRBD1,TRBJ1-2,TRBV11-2,TGTGCCAGCAGCTACAGAGGGACAGGGTCGGATGGCTACACCTTC,CASSYRGTGSDGYTF